This TCR beta chain was captured by sequencing in a study of shared clonotypes between healthy human individuals. Germline CDR1 is MNHNS and CDR2 is SASEGT. V lost 2 bases and J lost 6, with 7 bases in between. This CDR3 comprises 13 residues. Sequenced by immunoSEQ multiplex PCR; TCRdb stores in-frame clones only, minus some. The data contain about 2.4 million clones, around 90% of them singletons. V and J are TRBV6-1 and TRBJ2-2, with D unclear. Sequencing input: naive CD4+ T cells sorted from blood. Regarding subset: CD45RA+ positively selected. This receptor was obtained from a man younger than 30 in good health. CDR3 in DNA: TGTGCCAGCAGTGAATTGGTATCCGGGGAGCTGTTTTTT. It translates to CASSELVSGELFF.